This TCR beta chain originates from a study of T cell responses to AZD1222 COVID-19 vaccine. Study findings and constraints: In all cases, repertoires were sampled only after the peak T cell response. Clonal diversity may have been underestimated in mostly white British donors.

Clones were sequenced by immunoSEQ multiplex PCR, and TCRdb holds only the in-frame ones, with some missing. This table has 110,000 to 150,000 clones, 80% to 95% appearing once. The study pooled second doses at about 4 or about 12 weeks. Remarks on this clone: As yet, its antigen is unknown.

From germline, CDR1 is LNHDA and CDR2 SQIVND (reference sequence). The CDR3 runs 15 residues. The ends lost 6 bases at V and 4 bases at J; junction bases unmatched: 8. The TCR sequence derives from an adult who received the AZD1222 COVID-19 vaccine. The chain recombines TRBV19 with TRBJ2-1; TRBD2 matches at 8 bases. The sequencing here drew on peripheral blood, taken 28 days after the second AZD1222 dose. CDR3 sequence (DNA): TGTGCCAGTAGCTCCACATCTAGCGGGTACAATGAGCAGTTCTTC. Its translation is CASSSTSSGYNEQFF.